This T cell receptor (beta chain) was captured in a study of human T cells and chemical hapten exposure. Library preparation tagged each individual cDNA molecule with a unique molecular identifier. TCRdb re-called the reads through MiXCR, storing one row per CDR3 protein. This table has about 120,000 distinct CDR3 sequences, around 9% appearing once. Unseparated into fractions, whole blood served as the source from which total RNA was extracted. CDR1 and CDR2 from the germline V gene are MNHEY and SVGAGI. The CDR3 length is 18 residues. Trimming removed 2 bases at V and 4 bases at J, with 23 bases between.

The specimen was whole blood. V gene TRBV6-5 combines with J gene TRBJ1-1; D might be TRBD1 (6 bases). The clonotype originates from a human donor in good health. Some clones in this sample may be carry-over from other donors' samples. The CDR3 coding sequence is TGTGCCAGCAGTTACCGTGGGTTCAGGGGCCTTGGAGGCACTGAAGCTTTCTTT. This codes for CASSYRGFRGLGGTEAFF.